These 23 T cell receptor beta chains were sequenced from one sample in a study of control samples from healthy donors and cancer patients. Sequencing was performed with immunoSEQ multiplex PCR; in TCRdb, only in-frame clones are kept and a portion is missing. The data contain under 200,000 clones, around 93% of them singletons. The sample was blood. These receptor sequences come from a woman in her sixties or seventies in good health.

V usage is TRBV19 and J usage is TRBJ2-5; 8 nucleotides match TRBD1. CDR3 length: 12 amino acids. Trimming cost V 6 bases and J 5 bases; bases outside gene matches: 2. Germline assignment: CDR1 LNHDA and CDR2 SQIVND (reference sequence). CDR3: CASSRQGETQYF. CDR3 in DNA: TGTGCCAGTAGCCGACAGGGGGAGACCCAGTACTTC.

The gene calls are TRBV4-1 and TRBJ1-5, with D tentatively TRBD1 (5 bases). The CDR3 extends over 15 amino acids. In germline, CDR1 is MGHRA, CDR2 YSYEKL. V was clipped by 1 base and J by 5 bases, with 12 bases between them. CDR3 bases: TGCGCCAGCAGCCAAGGGGACGTTGGGGATCAGCCCCAGCATTTT. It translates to CASSQGDVGDQPQHF.

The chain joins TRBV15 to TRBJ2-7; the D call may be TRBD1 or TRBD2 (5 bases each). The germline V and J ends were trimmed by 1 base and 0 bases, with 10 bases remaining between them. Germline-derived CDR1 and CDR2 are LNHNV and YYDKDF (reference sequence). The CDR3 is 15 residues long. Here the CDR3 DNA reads TGTGCCACCAGCAGAGGAGGGGCGAGCTCCTACGAGCAGTACTTC. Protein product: CATSRGGASSYEQYF.

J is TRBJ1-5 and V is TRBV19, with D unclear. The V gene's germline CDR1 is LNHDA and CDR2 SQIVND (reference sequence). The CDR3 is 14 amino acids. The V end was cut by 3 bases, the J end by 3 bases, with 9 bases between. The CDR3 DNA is TGTGCCAGTAGTATTGAGGGATTCAATCAGCCCCAGCATTTT. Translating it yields CASSIEGFNQPQHF.

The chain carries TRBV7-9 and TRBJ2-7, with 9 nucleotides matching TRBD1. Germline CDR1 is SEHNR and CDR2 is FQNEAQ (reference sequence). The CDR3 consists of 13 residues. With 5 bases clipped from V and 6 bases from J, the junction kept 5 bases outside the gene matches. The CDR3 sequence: CASSAGTGLEQYF. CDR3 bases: TGTGCCAGCAGCGCAGGGACAGGGCTCGAGCAGTACTTC.

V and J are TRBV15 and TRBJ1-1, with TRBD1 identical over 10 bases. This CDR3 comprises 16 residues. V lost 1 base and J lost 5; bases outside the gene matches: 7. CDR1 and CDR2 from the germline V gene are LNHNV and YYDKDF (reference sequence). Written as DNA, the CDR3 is TGTGCCACCAGCAGAGCGGACAGGGGGATTCCGACTGAAGCTTTCTTT. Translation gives CATSRADRGIPTEAFF.

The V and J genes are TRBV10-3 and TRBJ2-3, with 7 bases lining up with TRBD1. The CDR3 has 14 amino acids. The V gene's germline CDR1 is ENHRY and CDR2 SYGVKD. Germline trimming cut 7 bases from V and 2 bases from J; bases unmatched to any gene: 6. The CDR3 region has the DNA TGTGCCATCACGATGACAGGGACCACAGATACGCAGTATTTT. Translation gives CAITMTGTTDTQYF.

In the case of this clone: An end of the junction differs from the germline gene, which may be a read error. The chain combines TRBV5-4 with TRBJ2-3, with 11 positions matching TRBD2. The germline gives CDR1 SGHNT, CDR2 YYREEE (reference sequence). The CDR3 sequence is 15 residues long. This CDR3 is CASRLGLAASDTQYF. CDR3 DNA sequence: TGTGCCAGCAGATTGGGACTAGCGGCGAGCGATACGCAGTATTTT. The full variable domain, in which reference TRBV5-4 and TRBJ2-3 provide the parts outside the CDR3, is ETGVTQSPTHLIKTRGQQVTLRCSSQSGHNTVSWYQQALGQGPQFIFQYYREEENGRGNFPPRFSGLQFPNYSSELNVNALELDDSALYLCASRLGLAASDTQYFGPGTRLTVL.

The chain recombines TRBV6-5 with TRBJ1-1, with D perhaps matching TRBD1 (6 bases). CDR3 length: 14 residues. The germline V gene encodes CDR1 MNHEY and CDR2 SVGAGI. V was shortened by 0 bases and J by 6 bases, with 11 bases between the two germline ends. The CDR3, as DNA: TGTGCCAGCAGTTACTCGAACAGGGCTCCTGAAGCTTTCTTT. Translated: CASSYSNRAPEAFF.

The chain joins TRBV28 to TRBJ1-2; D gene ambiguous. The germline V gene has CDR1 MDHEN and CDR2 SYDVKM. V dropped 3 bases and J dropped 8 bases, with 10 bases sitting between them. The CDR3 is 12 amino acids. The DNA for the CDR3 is TGTGCCAGCAGTTTCGGGGTGGGCGGCTACACCTTC. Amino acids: CASSFGVGGYTF.

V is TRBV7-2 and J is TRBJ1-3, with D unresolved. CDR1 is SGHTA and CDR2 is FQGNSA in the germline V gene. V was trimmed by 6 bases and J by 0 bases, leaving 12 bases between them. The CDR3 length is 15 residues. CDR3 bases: TGTGCCAGCAGTCAAGGACTGCGCTCTGGAAACACCATATATTTT. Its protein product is CASSQGLRSGNTIYF.

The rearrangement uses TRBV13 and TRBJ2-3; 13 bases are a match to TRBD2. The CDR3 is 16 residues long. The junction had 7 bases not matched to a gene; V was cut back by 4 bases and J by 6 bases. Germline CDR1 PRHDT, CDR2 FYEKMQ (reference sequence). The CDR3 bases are TGTGCCAGCAGCTGGAGACTAGCGGGGGGCCCCGATACGCAGTATTTT. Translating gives CASSWRLAGGPDTQYF.

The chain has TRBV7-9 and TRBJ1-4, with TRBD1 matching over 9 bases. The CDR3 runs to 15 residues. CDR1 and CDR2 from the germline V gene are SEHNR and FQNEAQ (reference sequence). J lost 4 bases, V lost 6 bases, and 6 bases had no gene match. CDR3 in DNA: TGTGCCAGCAGTTTGGGACAGGGCCGTAATGAAAAACTGTTTTTT. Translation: CASSLGQGRNEKLFF.

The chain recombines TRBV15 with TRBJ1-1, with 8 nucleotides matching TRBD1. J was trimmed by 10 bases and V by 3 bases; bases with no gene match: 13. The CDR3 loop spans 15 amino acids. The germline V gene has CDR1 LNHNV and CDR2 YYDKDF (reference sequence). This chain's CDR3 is CATSRASGGIGVAFF. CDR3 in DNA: TGTGCCACCAGCAGGGCCTCAGGGGGCATCGGGGTAGCTTTCTTT.

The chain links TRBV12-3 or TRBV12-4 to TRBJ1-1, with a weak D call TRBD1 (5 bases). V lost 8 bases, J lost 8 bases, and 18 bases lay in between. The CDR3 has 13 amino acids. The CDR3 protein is CASLRGVRTEAFF. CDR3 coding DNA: TGTGCCAGCTTGAGGGGAGTACGAACCGAAGCTTTCTTT.

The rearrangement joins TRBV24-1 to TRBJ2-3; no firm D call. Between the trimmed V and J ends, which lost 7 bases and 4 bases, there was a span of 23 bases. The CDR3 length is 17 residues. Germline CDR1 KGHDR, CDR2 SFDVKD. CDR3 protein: CATSDLPRDGLSDTQYF. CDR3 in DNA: TGTGCCACCAGCGATCTACCCCGAGATGGCCTATCAGATACGCAGTATTTT.

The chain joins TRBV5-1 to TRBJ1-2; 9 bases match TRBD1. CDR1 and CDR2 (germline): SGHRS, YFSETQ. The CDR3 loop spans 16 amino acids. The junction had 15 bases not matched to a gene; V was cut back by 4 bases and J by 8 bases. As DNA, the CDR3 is TGCGCCAGCAGCCCCAGTCGACAGGGGGGAATGGGCGGCTACACCTTC. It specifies CASSPSRQGGMGGYTF.

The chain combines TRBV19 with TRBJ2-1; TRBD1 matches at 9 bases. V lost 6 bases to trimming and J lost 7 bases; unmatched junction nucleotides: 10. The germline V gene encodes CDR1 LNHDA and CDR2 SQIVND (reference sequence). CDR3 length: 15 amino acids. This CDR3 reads CASSNTGQGMNEQFF. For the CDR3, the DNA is TGTGCCAGTAGCAACACGGGACAGGGAATGAATGAGCAGTTCTTC.

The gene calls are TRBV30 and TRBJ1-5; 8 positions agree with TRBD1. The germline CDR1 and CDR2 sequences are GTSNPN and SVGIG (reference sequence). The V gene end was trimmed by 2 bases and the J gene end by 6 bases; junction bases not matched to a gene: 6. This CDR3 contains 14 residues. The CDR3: CAWSLAGGGQPQHF. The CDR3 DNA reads TGTGCCTGGAGTTTGGCAGGGGGCGGTCAGCCCCAGCATTTT.

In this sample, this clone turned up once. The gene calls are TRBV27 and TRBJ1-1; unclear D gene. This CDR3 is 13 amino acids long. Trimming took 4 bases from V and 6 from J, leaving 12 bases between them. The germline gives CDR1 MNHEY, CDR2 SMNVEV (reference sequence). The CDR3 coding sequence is TGTGCCAGCAGTTCCGTCCGGGCGTCTGAAGCTTTCTTT. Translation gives CASSSVRASEAFF.

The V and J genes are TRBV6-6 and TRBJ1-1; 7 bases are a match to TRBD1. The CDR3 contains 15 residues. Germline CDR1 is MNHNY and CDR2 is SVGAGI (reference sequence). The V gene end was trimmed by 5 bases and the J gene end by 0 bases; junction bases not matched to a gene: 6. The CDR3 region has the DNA TGTGCCAGCAGTCCCAGGGGGGCCATGAACACTGAAGCTTTCTTT. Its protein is CASSPRGAMNTEAFF.

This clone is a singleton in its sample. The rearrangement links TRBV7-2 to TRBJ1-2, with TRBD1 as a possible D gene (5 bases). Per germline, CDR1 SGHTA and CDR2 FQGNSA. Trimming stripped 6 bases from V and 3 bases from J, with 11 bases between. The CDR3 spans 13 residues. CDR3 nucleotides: TGTGCCAGCAGGGGACGGGCGGACTATGGCTACACCTTC. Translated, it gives CASRGRADYGYTF.

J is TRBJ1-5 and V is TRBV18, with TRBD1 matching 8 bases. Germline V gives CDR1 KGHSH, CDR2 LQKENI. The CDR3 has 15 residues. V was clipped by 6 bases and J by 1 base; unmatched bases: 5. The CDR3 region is CASSSQGASNQPQHF. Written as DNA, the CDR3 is TGTGCCAGCTCCTCGCAGGGGGCCAGCAATCAGCCCCAGCATTTT.